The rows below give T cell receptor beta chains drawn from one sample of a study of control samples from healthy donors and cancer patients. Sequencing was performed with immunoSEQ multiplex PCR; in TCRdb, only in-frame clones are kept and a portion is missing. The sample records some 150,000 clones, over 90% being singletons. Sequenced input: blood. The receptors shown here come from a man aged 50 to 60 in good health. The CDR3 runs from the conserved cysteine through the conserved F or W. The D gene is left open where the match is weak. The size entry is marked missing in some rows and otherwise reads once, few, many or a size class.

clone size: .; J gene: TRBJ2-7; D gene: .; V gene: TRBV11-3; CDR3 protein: CASSPGGTDTYEQYF; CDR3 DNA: TGTGCCAGCAGCCCGGGGGGGACAGACACCTACGAGCAGTACTTC
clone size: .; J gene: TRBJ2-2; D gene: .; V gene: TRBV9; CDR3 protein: CASSVIRGELFF; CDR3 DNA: TGTGCCAGCAGCGTAATACGAGGGGAGCTGTTTTTT
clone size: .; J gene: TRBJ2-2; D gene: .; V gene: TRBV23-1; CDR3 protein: CASRPIQQLNTGELFF; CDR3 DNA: TGCGCCAGCAGACCCATTCAGCAGCTGAACACCGGGGAGCTGTTTTTT
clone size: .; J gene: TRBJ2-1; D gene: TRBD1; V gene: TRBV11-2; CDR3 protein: CASSLEGTGINNEQFF; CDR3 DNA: TGTGCCAGCAGCTTAGAAGGGACAGGGATAAACAATGAGCAGTTCTTC
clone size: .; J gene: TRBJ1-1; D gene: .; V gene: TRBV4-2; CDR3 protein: CASSQEVRGAVAFF; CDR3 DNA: TGTGCCAGCAGCCAAGAGGTACGGGGCGCGGTGGCTTTCTTT
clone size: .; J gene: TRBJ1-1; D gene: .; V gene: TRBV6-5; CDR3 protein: CASRQAQYLNTEAFF; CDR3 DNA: TGTGCCAGCAGACAGGCCCAATACCTCAACACTGAAGCTTTCTTT
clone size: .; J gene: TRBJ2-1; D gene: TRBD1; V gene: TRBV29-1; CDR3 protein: CNTRDRGQGEQFF; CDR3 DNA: TGCAACACCCGGGACAGGGGGCAAGGTGAGCAGTTCTTC
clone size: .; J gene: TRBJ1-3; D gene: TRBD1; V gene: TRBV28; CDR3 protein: CASSPRTGNPGNTIYF; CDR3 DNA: TGTGCCAGCAGTCCAAGGACAGGGAACCCTGGAAACACCATATATTTT
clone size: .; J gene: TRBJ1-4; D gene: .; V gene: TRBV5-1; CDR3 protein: CASSLGRINEKLFF; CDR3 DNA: TGCGCCAGCAGCTTGGGACGGATAAATGAAAAACTGTTTTTT
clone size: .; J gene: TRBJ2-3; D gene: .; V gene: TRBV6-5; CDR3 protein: CASSPTPSQHTQYF; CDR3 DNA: TGTGCCAGCAGCCCCACCCCCAGCCAACATACGCAGTATTTT
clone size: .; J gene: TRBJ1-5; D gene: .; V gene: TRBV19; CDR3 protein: CASSIHTGGNQPQHF; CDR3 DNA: TGTGCCAGTAGTATTCACACGGGGGGCAATCAGCCCCAGCATTTT
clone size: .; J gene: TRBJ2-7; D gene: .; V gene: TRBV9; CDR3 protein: CASSPPGAREYEQYF; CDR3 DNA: TGTGCCAGCAGCCCCCCAGGGGCGCGGGAGTACGAGCAGTACTTC
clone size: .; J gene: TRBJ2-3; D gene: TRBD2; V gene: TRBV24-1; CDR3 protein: CATSDGTSGRAPHTDTQYF; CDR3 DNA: TGTGCCACCAGTGACGGAACTAGCGGGAGGGCCCCCCACACAGATACGCAGTATTTT
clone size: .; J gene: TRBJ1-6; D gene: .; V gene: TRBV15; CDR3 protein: CATSRTGHVNSPLHF; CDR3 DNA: TGTGCCACCAGCAGGACGGGACACGTTAATTCACCCCTCCACTTT
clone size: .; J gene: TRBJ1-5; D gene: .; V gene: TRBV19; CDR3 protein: CASSIGESRNQPQHF; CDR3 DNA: TGTGCCAGTAGTATAGGGGAGTCGAGAAATCAGCCCCAGCATTTT
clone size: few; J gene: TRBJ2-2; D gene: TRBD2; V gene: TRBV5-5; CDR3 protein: CASSPRTSGNTGELFF; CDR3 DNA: TGTGCCAGCAGCCCCCGGACTAGCGGGAACACCGGGGAGCTGTTTTTT
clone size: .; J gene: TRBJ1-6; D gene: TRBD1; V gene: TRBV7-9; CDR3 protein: CASSLGTGNSPLHF; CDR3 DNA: TGTGCCAGCAGCTTAGGGACAGGGAATTCACCCCTCCACTTT
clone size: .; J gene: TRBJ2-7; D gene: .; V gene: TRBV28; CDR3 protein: CASTQGRGSYEQYF; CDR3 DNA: TGTGCCAGCACTCAGGGGAGGGGCTCCTACGAGCAGTACTTC
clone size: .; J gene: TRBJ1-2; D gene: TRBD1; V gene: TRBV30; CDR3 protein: CAWIPPGGYDDYTF; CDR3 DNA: TGTGCCTGGATCCCCCCAGGGGGGTACGATGACTACACCTTC
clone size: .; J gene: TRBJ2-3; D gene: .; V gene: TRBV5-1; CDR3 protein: CASSLDALGRVTDTQYF; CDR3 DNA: TGCGCCAGCAGCTTGGACGCCCTCGGCAGGGTTACAGATACGCAGTATTTT
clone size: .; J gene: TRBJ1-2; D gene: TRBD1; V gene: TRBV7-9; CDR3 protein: CASSSLQGANYGYTF; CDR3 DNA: TGTGCCAGCAGCTCCCTACAGGGGGCTAACTATGGCTACACCTTC
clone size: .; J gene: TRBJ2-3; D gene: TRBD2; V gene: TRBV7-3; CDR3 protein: CASSGLGGAGSSTQYF; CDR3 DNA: TGTGCCAGCAGCGGACTTGGGGGAGCGGGAAGTTCTACGCAGTATTTT
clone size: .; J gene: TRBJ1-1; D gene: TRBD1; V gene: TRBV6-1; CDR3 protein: CASSEDREEGSEAFF; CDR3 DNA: TGTGCCAGCAGTGAGGACAGGGAGGAGGGGAGTGAAGCTTTCTTT
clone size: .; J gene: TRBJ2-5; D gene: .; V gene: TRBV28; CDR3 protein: CASSSPGGPTETQYF; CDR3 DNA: TGTGCCAGCAGTTCCCCCGGGGGGCCTACAGAGACCCAGTACTTC
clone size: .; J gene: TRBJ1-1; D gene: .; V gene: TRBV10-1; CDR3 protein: CASRGQTNTEAFF; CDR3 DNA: TGCGCCAGCAGGGGACAAACGAACACTGAAGCTTTCTTT
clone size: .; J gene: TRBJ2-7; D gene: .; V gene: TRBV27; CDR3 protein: CASSPRGVPAYEQYF; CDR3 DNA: TGTGCCAGCAGTCCCCGAGGAGTCCCCGCCTACGAGCAGTACTTC
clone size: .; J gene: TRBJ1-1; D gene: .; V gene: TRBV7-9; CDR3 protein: CASSLMFRRMNTEAFF; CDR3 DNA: TGTGCCAGCAGCTTAATGTTCAGGAGGATGAACACTGAAGCTTTCTTT
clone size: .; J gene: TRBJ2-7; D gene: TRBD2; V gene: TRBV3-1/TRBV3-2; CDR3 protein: CASSQRTSGTYEQYF; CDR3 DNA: TGTGCCAGCAGCCAAAGGACTAGCGGCACCTACGAGCAGTACTTC
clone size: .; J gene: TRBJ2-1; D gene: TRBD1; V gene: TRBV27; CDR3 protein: CASKSRDRLSSYNEQFF; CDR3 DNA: TGTGCCAGCAAATCCCGGGACAGACTTAGCTCCTACAATGAGCAGTTCTTC
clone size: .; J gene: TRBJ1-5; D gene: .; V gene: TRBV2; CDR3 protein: CASSEAGHTGFQPQHF; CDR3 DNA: TGTGCCAGCAGTGAAGCCGGACACACAGGTTTTCAGCCCCAGCATTTT
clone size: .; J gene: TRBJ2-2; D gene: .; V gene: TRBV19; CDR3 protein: CASISERNTGELFF; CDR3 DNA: TGTGCCAGTATTTCCGAGCGGAACACCGGGGAGCTGTTTTTT
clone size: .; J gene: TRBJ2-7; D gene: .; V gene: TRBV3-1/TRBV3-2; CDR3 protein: CASSQGTTLQQYF; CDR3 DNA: TGTGCCAGCAGCCAAGGGACTACTCTCCAGCAGTACTTC
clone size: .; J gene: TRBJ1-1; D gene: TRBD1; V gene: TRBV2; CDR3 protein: CASGRQGMNTEAFF; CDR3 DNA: TGTGCCAGCGGTAGACAGGGAATGAACACTGAAGCTTTCTTT
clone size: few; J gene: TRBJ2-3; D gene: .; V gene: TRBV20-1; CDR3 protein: CSASLGGNTDTQYF; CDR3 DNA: TGCAGTGCTAGTTTAGGGGGGAACACAGATACGCAGTATTTT
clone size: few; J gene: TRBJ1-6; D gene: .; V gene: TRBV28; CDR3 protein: CASSLGQPNSPLHF; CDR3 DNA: TGTGCCAGCAGTTTAGGGCAGCCCAATTCACCCCTCCACTTT
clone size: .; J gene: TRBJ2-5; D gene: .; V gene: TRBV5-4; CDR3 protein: CASSPSTGGGETQYF; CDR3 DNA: TGTGCCAGCAGCCCCTCGACCGGGGGCGGAGAGACCCAGTACTTC
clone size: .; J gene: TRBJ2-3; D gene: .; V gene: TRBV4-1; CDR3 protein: CASSQVADTQYF; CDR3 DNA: TGCGCCAGCAGCCAAGTCGCAGATACGCAGTATTTT